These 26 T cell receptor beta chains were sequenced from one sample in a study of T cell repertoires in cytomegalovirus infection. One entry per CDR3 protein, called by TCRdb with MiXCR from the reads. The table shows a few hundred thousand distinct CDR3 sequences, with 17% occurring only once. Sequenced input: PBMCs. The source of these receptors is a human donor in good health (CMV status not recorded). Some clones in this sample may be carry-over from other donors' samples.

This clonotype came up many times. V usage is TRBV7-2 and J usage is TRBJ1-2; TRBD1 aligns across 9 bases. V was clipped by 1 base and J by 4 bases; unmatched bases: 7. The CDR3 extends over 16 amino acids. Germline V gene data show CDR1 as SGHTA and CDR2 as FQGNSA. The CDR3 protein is CASSLERTDRGYGYTF. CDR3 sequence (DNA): TGTGCCAGCAGCTTAGAAAGGACGGACAGGGGCTATGGCTACACCTTC.

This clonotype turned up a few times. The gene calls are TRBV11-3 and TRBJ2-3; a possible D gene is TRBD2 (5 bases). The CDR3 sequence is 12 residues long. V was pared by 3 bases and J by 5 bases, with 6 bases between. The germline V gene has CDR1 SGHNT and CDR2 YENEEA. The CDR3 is CASSFEGDTQYF. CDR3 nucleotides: TGTGCCAGCAGCTTCGAGGGAGATACGCAGTATTTT. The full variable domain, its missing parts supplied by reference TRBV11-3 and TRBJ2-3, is EAGVVQSPRYKIIEKKQPVAFWCNPISGHNTLYWYLQNLGQGPELLIRYENEEAVDDSQLPKDRFSAERLKGVDSTLKIQPAELGDSAVYLCASSFEGDTQYFGPGTRLTVL.

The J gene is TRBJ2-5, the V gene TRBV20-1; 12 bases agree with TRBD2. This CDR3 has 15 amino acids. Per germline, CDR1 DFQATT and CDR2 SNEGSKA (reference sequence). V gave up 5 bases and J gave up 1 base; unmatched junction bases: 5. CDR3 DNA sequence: TGCAGTGCTGGACTAGCGGGGCGAAGCCAAGAGACCCAGTACTTC. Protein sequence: CSAGLAGRSQETQYF.

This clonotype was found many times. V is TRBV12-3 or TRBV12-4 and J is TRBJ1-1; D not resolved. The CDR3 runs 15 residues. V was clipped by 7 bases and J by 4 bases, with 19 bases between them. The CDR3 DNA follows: TGTGCCAGCACCCTAAAAGAGGGCGAGGGCACTGAAGCTTTCTTT. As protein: CASTLKEGEGTEAFF.

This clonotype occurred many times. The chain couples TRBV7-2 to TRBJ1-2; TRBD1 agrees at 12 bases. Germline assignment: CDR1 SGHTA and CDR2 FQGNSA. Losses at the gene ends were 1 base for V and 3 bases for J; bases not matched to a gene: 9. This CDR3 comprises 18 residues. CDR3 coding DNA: TGTGCCAGCAGCTTAGGAGGGGGGACAGGGGGCGCTCACTATGGCTACACCTTC. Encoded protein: CASSLGGGTGGAHYGYTF.

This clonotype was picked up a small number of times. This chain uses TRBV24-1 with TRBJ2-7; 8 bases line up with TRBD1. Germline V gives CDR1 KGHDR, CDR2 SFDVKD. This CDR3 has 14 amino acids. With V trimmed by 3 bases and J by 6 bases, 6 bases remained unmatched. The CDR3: CATSDPRTGSEQYF. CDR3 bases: TGTGCCACCAGTGATCCCAGGACAGGGAGCGAGCAGTACTTC.

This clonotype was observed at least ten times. The CDR3 DNA reads TGTGCCAGCAGCTTAGACTTAGGATCCTATGGCTACACCTTC. It codes for CASSLDLGSYGYTF. V usage is TRBV7-2 and J usage is TRBJ1-2; no reliable D call. Trimming cost V 1 base and J 4 bases, with 10 bases left between them. Germline lookup yields CDR1 SGHTA and CDR2 FQGNSA. The CDR3 has 14 amino acids.

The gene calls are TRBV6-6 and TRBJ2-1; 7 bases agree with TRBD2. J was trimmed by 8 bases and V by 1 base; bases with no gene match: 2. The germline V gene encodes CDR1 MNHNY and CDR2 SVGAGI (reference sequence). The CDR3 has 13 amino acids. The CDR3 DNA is TGTGCCAGCAGTTACTGGGGGGGGGATGAGCAGTTCTTC. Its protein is CASSYWGGDEQFF.

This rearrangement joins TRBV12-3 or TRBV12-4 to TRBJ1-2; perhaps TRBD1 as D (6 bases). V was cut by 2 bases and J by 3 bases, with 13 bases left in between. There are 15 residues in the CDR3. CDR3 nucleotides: TGTGCCAGCAGTTTAAGTGCACAGGGAGACTATGGCTACACCTTC. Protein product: CASSLSAQGDYGYTF.

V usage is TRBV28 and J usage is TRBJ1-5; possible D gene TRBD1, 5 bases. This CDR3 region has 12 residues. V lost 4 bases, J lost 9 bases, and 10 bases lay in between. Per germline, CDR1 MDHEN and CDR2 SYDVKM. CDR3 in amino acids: CASSSPGLPQHF. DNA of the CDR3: TGTGCCAGCAGTTCCCCAGGGCTGCCCCAGCATTTT.

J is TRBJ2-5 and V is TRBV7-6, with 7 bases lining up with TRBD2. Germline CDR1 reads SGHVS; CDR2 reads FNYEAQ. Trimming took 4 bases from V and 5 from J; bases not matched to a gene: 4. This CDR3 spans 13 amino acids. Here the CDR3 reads CASSWTSAETQYF. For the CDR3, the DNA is TGTGCCAGCAGCTGGACTAGTGCGGAGACCCAGTACTTC.

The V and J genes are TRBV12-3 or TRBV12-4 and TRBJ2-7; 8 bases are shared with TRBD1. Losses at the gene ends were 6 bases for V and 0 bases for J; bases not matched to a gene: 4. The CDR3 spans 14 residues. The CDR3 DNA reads TGTGCCAGCAGACTACAGGGGGTCTCCTACGAGCAGTACTTC. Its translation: CASRLQGVSYEQYF.

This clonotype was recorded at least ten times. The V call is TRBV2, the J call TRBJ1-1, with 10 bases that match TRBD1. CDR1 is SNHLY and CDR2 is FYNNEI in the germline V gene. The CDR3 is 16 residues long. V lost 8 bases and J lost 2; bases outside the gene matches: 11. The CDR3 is CASGSSRDRGNTEAFF. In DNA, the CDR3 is TGTGCCAGCGGATCCTCGAGGGACAGGGGAAACACTGAAGCTTTCTTT.

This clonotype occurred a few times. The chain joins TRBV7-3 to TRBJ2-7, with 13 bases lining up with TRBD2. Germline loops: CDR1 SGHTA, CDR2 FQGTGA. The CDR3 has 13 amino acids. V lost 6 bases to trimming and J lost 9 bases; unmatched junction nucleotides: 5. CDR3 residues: CASSSGLAGLQYF. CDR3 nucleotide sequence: TGTGCCAGCAGTTCGGGACTAGCGGGGCTGCAGTACTTC. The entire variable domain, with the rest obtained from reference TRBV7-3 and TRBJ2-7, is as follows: GAGVSQTPSNKVTEKGKYVELRCDPISGHTALYWYRQSLGQGPEFLIYFQGTGAADDSGLPNDRFFAVRPEGSVSTLKIQRTERGDSAVYLCASSSGLAGLQYFGPGTRLTVT.

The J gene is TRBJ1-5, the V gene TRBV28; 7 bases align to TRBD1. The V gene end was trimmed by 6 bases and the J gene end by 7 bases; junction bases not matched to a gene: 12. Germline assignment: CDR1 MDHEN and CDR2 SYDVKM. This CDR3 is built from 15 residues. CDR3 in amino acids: CASRSTGVSRQPQHF. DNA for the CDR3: TGTGCCAGCAGGTCCACAGGGGTCTCTCGACAGCCCCAGCATTTT.

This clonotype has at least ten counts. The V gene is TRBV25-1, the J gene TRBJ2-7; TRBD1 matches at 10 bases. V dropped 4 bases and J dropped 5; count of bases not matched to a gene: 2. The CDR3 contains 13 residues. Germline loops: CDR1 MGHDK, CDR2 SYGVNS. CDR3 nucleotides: TGTGCCAGCAGTGCGACAGGGGGCAACGAGCAGTACTTC. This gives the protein CASSATGGNEQYF.

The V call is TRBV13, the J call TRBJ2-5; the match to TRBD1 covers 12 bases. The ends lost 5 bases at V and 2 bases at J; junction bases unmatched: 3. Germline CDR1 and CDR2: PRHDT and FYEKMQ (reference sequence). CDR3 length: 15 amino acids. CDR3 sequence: CASSLGQGAQETQYF. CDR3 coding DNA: TGTGCCAGCAGCCTGGGACAGGGGGCTCAAGAGACCCAGTACTTC. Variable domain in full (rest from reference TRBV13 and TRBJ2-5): AAGVIQSPRHLIKEKRETATLKCYPIPRHDTVYWYQQGPGQDPQFLISFYEKMQSDKGSIPDRFSAQQFSDYHSELNMSSLELGDSALYFCASSLGQGAQETQYFGPGTRLLVL.

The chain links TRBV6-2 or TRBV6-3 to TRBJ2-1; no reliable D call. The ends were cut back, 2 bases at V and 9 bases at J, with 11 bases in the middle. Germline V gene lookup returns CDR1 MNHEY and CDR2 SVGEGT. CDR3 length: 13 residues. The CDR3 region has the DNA TGTGCCAGCAGTTACGGTCAACTCGCTGAGCAGTTCTTC. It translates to CASSYGQLAEQFF.

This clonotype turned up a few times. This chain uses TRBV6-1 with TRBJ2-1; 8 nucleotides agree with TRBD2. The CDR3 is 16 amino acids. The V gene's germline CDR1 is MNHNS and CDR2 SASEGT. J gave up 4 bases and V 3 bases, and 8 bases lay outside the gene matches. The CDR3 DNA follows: TGTGCCAGCAGTGAGAGGGGGGGGACTAGATACAATGAGCAGTTCTTC. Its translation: CASSERGGTRYNEQFF.

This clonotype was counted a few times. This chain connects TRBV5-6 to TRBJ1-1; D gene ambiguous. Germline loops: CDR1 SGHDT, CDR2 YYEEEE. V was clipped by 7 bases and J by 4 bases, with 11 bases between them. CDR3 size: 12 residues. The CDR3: CASHTGSTEAFF. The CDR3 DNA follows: TGTGCCAGCCACACGGGCAGCACTGAAGCTTTCTTT.

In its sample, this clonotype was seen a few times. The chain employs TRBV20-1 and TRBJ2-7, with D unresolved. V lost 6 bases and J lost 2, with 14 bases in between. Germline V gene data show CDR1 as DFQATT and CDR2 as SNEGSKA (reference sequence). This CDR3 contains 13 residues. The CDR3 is CSARPSVAYEQYF. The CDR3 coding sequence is TGCAGTGCCAGGCCAAGTGTGGCCTACGAGCAGTACTTC.

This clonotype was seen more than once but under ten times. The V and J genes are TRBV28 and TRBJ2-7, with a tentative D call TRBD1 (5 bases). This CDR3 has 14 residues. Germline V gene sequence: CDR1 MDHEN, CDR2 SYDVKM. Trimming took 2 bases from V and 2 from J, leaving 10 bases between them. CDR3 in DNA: TGTGCCAGCAGTTTAGACGCAGGGACCTACGAGCAGTACTTC. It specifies CASSLDAGTYEQYF.

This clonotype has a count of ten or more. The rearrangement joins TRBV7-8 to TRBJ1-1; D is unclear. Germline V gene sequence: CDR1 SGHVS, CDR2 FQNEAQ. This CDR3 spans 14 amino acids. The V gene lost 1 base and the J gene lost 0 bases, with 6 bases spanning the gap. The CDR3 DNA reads TGTGCCAGCAGCTTAGGAGGAGTGAACACTGAAGCTTTCTTT. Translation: CASSLGGVNTEAFF.

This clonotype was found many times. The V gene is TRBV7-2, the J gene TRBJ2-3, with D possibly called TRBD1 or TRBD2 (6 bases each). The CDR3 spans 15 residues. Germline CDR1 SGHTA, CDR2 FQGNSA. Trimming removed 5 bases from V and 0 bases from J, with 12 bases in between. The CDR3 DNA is TGTGCCAGCAGCCCTGGGGGGCCTAGCACAGATACGCAGTATTTT. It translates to CASSPGGPSTDTQYF.

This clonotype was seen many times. The CDR3 DNA follows: TGTGCCAGCAGTCATACCCGGGCCACTAGGCCCTACGAGCAGTACTTC. The encoded protein is CASSHTRATRPYEQYF. The chain recombines TRBV12-3 or TRBV12-4 with TRBJ2-7; the D gene is possibly TRBD2 (5 bases). The CDR3 covers 16 residues. Trimming removed 5 bases at V and 2 bases at J, with 19 bases between.

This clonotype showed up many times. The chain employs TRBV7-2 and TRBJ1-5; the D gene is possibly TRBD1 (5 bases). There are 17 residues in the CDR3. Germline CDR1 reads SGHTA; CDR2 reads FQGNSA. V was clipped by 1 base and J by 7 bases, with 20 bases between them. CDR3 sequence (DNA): TGTGCCAGCAGCTTAGGGGGGGGTGGCAGACTGATCCAGCCCCAGCATTTT. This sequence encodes CASSLGGGGRLIQPQHF. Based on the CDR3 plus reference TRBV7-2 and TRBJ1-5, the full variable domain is GAGVSQSPSNKVTEKGKDVELRCDPISGHTALYWYRQSLGQGLEFLIYFQGNSAPDKSGLPSDRFSAERTGGSVSTLTIQRTQQEDSAVYLCASSLGGGGRLIQPQHFGDGTRLSIL.